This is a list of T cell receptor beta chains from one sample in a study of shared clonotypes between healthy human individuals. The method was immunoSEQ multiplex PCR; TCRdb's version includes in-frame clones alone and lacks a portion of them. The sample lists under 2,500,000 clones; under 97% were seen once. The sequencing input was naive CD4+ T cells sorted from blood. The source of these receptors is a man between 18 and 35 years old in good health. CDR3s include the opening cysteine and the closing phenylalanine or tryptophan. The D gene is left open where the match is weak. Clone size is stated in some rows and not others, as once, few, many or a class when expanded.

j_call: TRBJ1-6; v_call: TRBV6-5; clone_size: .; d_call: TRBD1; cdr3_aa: CASRQTGTDNSPLHF; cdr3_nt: TGTGCCAGCAGGCAGACAGGGACAGATAATTCACCCCTCCACTTT
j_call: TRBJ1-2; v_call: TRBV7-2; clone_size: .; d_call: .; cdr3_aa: CASSPSYYGYTF; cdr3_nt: TGTGCCAGCAGCCCAAGTTACTATGGCTACACCTTC
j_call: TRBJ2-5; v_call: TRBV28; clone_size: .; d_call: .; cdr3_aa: CASSMPGQETQYF; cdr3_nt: TGTGCCAGCAGTATGCCAGGGCAAGAGACCCAGTACTTC
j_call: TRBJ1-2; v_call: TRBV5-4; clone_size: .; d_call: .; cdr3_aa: CASSLGQSYTF; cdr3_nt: TGTGCCAGCAGCTTGGGACAGAGCTACACCTTC
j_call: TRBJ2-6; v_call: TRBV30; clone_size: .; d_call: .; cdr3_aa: CAWSVSGANVLAF; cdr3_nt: TGTGCCTGGAGTGTATCTGGGGCCAACGTCCTGGCTTTC
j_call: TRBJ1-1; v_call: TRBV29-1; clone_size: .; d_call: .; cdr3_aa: CSVVGAGTLNTEAFF; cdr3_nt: TGCAGCGTTGTTGGGGCAGGGACCCTGAACACTGAAGCTTTCTTT
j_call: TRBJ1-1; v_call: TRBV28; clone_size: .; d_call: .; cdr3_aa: CASSFPGQGWYEAFF; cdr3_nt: TGTGCCAGCAGTTTCCCCGGCCAGGGATGGTATGAAGCTTTCTTT
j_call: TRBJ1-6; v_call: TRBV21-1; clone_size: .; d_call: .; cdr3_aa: CAPLSFSYNSPLHF; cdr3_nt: TGTGCCCCCCTGTCCTTCAGCTATAATTCACCCCTCCACTTT
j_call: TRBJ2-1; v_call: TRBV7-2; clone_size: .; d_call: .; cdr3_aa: CASSFGTAYNEQFF; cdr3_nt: TGTGCCAGCAGCTTCGGGACTGCCTACAATGAGCAGTTCTTC
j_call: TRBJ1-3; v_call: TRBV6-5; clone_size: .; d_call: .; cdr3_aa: CASGSPGNTIYF; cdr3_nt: TGTGCCAGCGGTAGTCCTGGAAACACCATATATTTT
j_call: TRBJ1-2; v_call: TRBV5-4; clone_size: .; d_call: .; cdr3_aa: CASSLPSAVGYTF; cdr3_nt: TGTGCCAGCAGCTTGCCCTCTGCGGTTGGCTACACCTTC
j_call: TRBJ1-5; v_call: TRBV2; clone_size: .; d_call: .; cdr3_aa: CASSDTGNSNQPQHF; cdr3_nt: TGTGCCAGCAGTGACACTGGTAATAGCAATCAGCCCCAGCATTTT
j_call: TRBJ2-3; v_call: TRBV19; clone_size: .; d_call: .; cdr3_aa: CASSMLGTYGPDTQYF; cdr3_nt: TGTGCCAGTAGTATGCTAGGGACCTACGGGCCAGATACGCAGTATTTT
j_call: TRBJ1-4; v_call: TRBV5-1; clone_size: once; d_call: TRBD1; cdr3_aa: CASSLEGGDEKLFF; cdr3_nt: TGCGCCAGCAGCTTAGAAGGGGGCGATGAAAAACTGTTTTTT
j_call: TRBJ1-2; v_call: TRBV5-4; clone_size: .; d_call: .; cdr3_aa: CASSLYSQGFYGYTF; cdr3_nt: TGTGCCAGCAGCTTATACTCTCAGGGGTTCTATGGCTACACCTTC
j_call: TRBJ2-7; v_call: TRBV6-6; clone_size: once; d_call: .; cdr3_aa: CASRSKGLGGYEQYF; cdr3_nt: TGTGCCAGCCGCTCTAAGGGTTTGGGGGGATACGAGCAGTACTTC
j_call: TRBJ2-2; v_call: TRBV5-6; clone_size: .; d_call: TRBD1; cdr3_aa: CASSRLRTGLTGELFF; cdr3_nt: TGTGCCAGCAGCCGGTTACGGACAGGACTCACCGGGGAGCTGTTTTTT
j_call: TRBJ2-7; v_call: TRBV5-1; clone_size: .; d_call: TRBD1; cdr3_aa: CASSSTGYAYEQYF; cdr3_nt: TGCGCCAGCAGCTCGACAGGGTATGCCTACGAGCAGTACTTC
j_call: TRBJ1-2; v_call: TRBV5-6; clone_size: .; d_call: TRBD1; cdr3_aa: CASGTGHSYYGYTF; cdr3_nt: TGTGCCAGCGGGACAGGACACTCATACTATGGCTACACCTTC
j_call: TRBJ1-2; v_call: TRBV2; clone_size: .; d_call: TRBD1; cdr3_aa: CASSLPGQGRGYTF; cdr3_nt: TGTGCCAGCAGTTTACCGGGACAGGGCCGTGGCTACACCTTC
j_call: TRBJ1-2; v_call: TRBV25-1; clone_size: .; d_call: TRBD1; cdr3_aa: CATTQGGGSGGYTF; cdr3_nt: TGTGCCACCACCCAGGGGGGCGGGTCTGGTGGCTACACCTTC
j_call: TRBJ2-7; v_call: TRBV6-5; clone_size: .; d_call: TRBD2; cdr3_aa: CASRRLAGGYEQYF; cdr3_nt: TGTGCCAGCAGAAGACTAGCGGGGGGATACGAGCAGTACTTC
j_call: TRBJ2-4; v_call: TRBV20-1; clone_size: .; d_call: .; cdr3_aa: CSAAFGDIQYF; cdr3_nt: TGCAGTGCCGCATTTGGGGACATTCAGTACTTC
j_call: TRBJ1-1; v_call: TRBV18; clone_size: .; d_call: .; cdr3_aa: CASSTLPVNTEAFF; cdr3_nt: TGTGCCAGCTCGACCCTTCCAGTGAACACTGAAGCTTTCTTT
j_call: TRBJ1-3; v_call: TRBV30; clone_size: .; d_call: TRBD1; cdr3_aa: CAWSHIRGPGNTIYF; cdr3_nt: TGTGCCTGGAGCCACATAAGGGGGCCTGGAAACACCATATATTTT
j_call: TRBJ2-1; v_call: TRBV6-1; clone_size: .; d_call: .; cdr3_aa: CASSVAVGNEQFF; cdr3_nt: TGTGCCAGCAGTGTTGCGGTGGGGAATGAGCAGTTCTTC
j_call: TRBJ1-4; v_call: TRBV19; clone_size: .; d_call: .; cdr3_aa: CASSMDSLNEKLFF; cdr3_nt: TGTGCCAGTAGTATGGACAGCCTTAATGAAAAACTGTTTTTT
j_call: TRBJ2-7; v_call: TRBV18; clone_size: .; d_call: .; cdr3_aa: CASSPKGDEQYF; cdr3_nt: TGTGCCAGCTCACCAAAGGGGGACGAGCAGTACTTC
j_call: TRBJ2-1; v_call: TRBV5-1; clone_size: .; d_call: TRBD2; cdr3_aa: CASSLGGLAGGNEQFF; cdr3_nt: TGCGCCAGCAGCTTGGGGGGACTAGCGGGAGGCAATGAGCAGTTCTTC
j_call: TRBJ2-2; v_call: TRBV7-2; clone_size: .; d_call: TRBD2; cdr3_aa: CASSRRGLAGVARELFF; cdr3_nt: TGTGCCAGCAGCCGAAGGGGACTAGCGGGAGTAGCCCGGGAGCTGTTTTTT
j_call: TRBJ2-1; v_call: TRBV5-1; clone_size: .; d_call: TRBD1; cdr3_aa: CASSLEDRGFDEQFF; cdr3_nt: TGCGCCAGCAGCTTGGAGGACAGGGGGTTTGATGAGCAGTTCTTC
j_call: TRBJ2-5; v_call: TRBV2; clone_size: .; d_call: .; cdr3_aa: CASRRTAQETQYF; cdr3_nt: TGTGCCAGCCGAAGGACAGCTCAAGAGACCCAGTACTTC
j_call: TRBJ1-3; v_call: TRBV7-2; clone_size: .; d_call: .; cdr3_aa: CASTSSGNTIYF; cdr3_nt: TGTGCCAGCACCTCCTCTGGAAACACCATATATTTT
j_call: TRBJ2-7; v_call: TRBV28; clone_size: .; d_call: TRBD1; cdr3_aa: CASSTTGGPYEQYF; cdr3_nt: TGTGCCAGCAGTACAACAGGGGGGCCCTACGAGCAGTACTTC
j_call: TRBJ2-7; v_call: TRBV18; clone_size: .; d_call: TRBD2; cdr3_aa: CASSPSGRFEQYF; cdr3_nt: TGTGCCAGCTCACCTAGCGGGAGGTTTGAGCAGTACTTC
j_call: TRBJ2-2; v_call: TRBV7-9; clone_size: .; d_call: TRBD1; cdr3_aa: CASSFRTGGNTGELFF; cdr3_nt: TGTGCCAGCAGCTTTCGGACAGGGGGCAACACCGGGGAGCTGTTTTTT
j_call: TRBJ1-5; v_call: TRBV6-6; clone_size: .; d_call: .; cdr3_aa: CASSFQGGNQPQHF; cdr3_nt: TGTGCCAGCAGCTTTCAGGGAGGCAATCAGCCCCAGCATTTT
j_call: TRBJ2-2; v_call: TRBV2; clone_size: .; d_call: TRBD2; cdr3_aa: CASSPTSGTTGELFF; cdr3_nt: TGTGCCAGCAGCCCCACTAGCGGGACCACCGGGGAGCTGTTTTTT
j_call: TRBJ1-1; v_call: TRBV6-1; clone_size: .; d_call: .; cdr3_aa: CASSVLTPEAFF; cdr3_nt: TGTGCCAGCAGTGTCCTGACTCCTGAAGCTTTCTTT
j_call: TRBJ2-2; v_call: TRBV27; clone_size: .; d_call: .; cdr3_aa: CASSLYLWGGVTGELFF; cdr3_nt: TGTGCCAGCAGCTTATACCTTTGGGGAGGTGTCACCGGGGAGCTGTTTTTT
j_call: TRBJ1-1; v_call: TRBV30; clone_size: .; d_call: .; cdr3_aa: CAWSADSQNTEAFF; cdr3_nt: TGTGCCTGGAGTGCTGACAGTCAGAACACTGAAGCTTTCTTT
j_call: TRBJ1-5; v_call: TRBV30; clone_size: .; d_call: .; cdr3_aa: CAWSRGPGRFSNQPQHF; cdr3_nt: TGTGCCTGGAGTAGGGGCCCGGGGAGGTTTAGCAATCAGCCCCAGCATTTT
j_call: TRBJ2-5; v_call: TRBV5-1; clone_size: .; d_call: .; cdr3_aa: CASSLGRADQETQYF; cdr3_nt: TGCGCCAGCAGCTTGGGTAGGGCGGACCAAGAGACCCAGTACTTC
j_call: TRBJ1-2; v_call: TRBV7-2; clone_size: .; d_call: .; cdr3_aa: CASSPGSFGYTF; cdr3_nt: TGTGCCAGCAGCCCCGGGTCTTTTGGCTACACCTTC
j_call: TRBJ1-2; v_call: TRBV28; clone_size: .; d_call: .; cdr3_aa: CVSGFPNYGYTF; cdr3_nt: TGTGTCTCAGGGTTCCCAAACTATGGCTACACCTTC
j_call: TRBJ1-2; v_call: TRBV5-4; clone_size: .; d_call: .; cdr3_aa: CASSSGGAPSYGYTF; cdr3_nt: TGTGCCAGCAGCTCCGGGGGCGCACCTAGCTATGGCTACACCTTC
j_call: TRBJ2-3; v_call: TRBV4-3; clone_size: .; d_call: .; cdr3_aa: CASSQDRLAGITDTQYF; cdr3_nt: TGCGCCAGCAGCCAAGATAGGCTTGCGGGAATCACAGATACGCAGTATTTT
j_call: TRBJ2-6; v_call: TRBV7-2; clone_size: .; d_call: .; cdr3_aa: CASSLAAGTGANVLTF; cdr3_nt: TGTGCCAGCAGCTTAGCGGCAGGGACTGGGGCCAACGTCCTGACTTTC
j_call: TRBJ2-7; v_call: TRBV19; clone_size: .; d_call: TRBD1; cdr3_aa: CASTDRYEQYF; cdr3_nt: TGTGCCAGCACGGACAGGTACGAGCAGTACTTC
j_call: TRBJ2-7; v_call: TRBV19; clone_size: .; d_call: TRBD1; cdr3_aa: CASSIVGTDYEQYF; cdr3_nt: TGTGCCAGTAGTATAGTTGGGACAGACTACGAGCAGTACTTC
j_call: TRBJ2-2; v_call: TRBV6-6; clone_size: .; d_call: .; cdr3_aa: CASRVIDSNTGELFF; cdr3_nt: TGTGCCAGCAGGGTTATTGACTCGAACACCGGGGAGCTGTTTTTT